A single sample gave rise to the 3 T cell receptor beta chains below, sequenced in a study of blood T cell repertoires in COVID-19 (dated by TCRdb to the early 2020s). The library relied on the immunoSEQ multiplex PCR assay. Sourced from immuneACCESS, this table was stored by TCRdb with only in-frame sequences that have V and J called. A share of the clones is absent; for the studies checked, an unresolved V gene accounts for under half, and the remainder has no known explanation. This sample gives 150,000 to 200,000 clones in total; roughly 85% of them show up just once. The top ten hold 8% to 10% of the sample. Sequencing was done on a sample of peripheral blood. The receptor set was obtained from a man aged 50 to 59 with active or convalescent COVID-19.

This clone showed up just once. The V and J genes are TRBV23-1 and TRBJ2-6, with TRBD2 identical over 9 bases. TRBV23-1 is treated as an ORF (open reading frame) with a function not yet certain. The CDR3 covers 18 residues. Unmatched junction bases numbered 13, after V lost 8 bases and J lost 2 bases. The CDR3 here is CASSREIAGVPGANVLTF. CDR3 sequence (DNA): TGCGCCAGCTCACGGGAGATAGCGGGAGTGCCTGGGGCCAACGTCCTGACTTTC.

This rearrangement joins TRBV19 to TRBJ2-5; perhaps TRBD2 as D (5 bases). Looked up from germline, CDR1 is LNHDA and CDR2 is SQIVND (reference sequence). The CDR3 is 14 residues long. The ends were cut back, 3 bases at V and 2 bases at J, with 10 bases in the middle. The CDR3 loop is CASSMSGSQETQYF. Written as DNA, the CDR3 is TGTGCCAGTAGTATGTCGGGAAGTCAAGAGACCCAGTACTTC.

The chain combines TRBV4-3 with TRBJ1-4; weak D call: TRBD1 (6 bases). The V end lost 5 bases, the J end lost 2 bases, and 9 bases lay between the germline ends. Per germline, CDR1 LGHNA and CDR2 YSLEER. This CDR3 spans 14 amino acids. CDR3 sequence reads: CASSRGFTNEKLFF. CDR3 in DNA: TGCGCCAGCAGCAGGGGGTTTACTAATGAAAAACTGTTTTTT.